This T cell receptor (beta chain) originates from a study of control samples from healthy donors and cancer patients. The CDR3 is 12 residues long. Germline CDR1 and CDR2: MNHEY and SMNVEV (reference sequence). Trimming cost V 4 bases and J 10 bases, with 8 bases left between them. The repertoire was sequenced with immunoSEQ multiplex PCR; TCRdb's copy has only in-frame clones and lacks some. This table has roughly 160,000 clones, about 95% appearing once. This receptor was obtained from a man aged 55-75 years with colorectal cancer. The rearrangement links TRBV27 to TRBJ1-6, with no clear D. The sequenced material came from PBMCs. The CDR3 nucleotides are TGTGCCAGCAGTTCCTCGGGGTCACCCCTCCACTTT. Its translation is CASSSSGSPLHF.